This T cell receptor (beta chain) was identified during a study of blood T cell repertoires in COVID-19. Only in-frame clones appear in the TCRdb table, and some are missing; sequencing was by immunoSEQ multiplex PCR. This table holds roughly 350,000 clones, roughly nine tenths found once. Assignment of participants to cohorts was predicated upon participant-reported clinical history. Germline CDR1 and CDR2: SGHDN and FVKESK. The CDR3 runs 13 residues. V lost 0 bases and J 10 bases, leaving 7 bases between the germline ends. This clonotype originated in a woman in her 30s who had recovered from COVID-19. Sequenced input: PBMCs or T cells enriched from blood (not recorded which). The chain recombines TRBV14 with TRBJ1-6; no clear D. The CDR3 region is CASSQDNSSPLHF. Written as DNA, the CDR3 is TGTGCCAGCAGCCAAGATAACTCGTCACCCCTCCACTTT. The full variable domain, rest sourced from reference TRBV14 and TRBJ1-6, is EAGVTQFPSHSVIEKGQTVTLRCDPISGHDNLYWYRRVMGKEIKFLLHFVKESKQDESGMPNNRFLAERTGGTYSTLKVQPAELEDSGVYFCASSQDNSSPLHFGNGTRLTVT.